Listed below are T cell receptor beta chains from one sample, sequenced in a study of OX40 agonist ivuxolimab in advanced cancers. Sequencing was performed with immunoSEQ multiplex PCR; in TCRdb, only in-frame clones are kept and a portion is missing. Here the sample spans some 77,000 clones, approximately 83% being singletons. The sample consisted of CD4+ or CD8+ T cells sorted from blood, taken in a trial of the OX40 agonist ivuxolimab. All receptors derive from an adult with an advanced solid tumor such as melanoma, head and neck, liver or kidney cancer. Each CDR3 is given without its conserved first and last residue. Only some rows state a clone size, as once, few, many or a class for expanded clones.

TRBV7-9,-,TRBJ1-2,ASSPGGANYGYT
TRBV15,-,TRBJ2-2,ATSRDLGQKTGELF
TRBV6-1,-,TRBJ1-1,ASSEIGTEAF
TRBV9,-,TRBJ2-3,ASSGLAGGLADTQY
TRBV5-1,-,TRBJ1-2,ASSLRPPGGSGYT
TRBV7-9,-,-,ASSLGGSDEQY
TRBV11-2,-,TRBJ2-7,ASGLFSYEQY
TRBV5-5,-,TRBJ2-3,ASSFVHPTQY
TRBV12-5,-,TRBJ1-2,ASGLMGRDGYT
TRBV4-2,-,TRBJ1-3,ASSQALLGQGSGNTIY
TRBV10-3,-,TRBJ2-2,ATSERQANTGELF
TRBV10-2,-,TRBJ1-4,ASSERGREKLF
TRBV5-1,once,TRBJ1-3,ASRPPGFGNTIY
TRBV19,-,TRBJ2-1,ASSPGLAGVNEQF
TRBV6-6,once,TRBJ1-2,ASSLTPNYGYT
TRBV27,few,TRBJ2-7,ASSSGTSGYEQY
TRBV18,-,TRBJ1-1,ASSPGTGAEAF
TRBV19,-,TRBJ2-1,ASSIGGTSGIDEQF
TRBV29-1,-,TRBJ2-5,SASLGQSRGTQY
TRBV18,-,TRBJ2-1,ASSPAAGGLYNEQF
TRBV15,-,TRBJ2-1,ATSRDPQGLGDEQF
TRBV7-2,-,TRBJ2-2,ASSTAGGLYTGELF
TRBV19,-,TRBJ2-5,ASSGGQGTETQY
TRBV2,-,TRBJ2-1,ASSERGASSYNEQF
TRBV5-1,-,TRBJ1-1,ASSLEVGSGWNTEAF
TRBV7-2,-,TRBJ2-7,ASSLDHSGEQY
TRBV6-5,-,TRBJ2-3,ASSYLPSGSTDTQY
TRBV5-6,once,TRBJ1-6,ASSWGSSYNSPLH
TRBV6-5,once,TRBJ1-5,ASRPPGRGNQPQH
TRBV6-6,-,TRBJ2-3,ASTDEGYTQY
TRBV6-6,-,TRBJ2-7,ASSRQGYEQY
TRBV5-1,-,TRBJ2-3,ASSSTDTLSTDTQY
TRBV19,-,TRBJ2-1,ASSIISGSSYNEQF
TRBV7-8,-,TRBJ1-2,ASSSTGLNYGYT
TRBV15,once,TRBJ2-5,ATSREGEGWETQY
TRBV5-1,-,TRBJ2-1,ASSRIPTSSHNEQF
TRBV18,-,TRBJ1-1,ASSPQGSMNTEAF
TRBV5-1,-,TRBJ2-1,ASRLTGNVYNEQF
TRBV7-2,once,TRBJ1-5,ASSSPSGRSNQPQH
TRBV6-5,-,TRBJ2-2,ASSPTEYPELF
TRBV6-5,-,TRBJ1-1,ASSYGKIANTEAF
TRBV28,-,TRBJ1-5,ASSLGGAKNQPQH